The sequence of this TCR beta chain was determined in a study of beta chain features in type 1 diabetes. Study information: Comparable age, gender and cell yields were observed in patients relative to healthy donors.

Via CD45RO/CCR7/CD25/CD127/CD95/CD27, cells of the CD4+ naive, central memory, regulatory and stem cell-like memory subsets were sorted. Each sorted fraction was over 95% pure. This clone has just a few counts. Reverse transcribing all isolated RNA meant expressed TCRB transcripts were sequenced. Repertoires were generated with immunoSEQ multiplex PCR, while TCRdb's copy carries only in-frame clones and drops some. Found here are under 250,000 clones, 25% to 30% of them singletons; the top ten hold 3.5% to 4.5%. CDR1 and CDR2 from the germline V gene are KGHSH and LQKENI. After removal of 3 bases from V and 7 bases from J, the junction contained 6 bases not matched to a gene. The CDR3 covers 15 residues.

This rearrangement joins TRBV18 to TRBJ1-4; 9 bases fit TRBD1. The clonotype was recovered from a young man in good health. The sample taken for sequencing was central memory CD4+ T cells from blood. The CDR3 nucleotides are TGTGCCAGCTCACCTGGAACAGGGGGCAGTGAAAAACTGTTTTTT. This translates into CASSPGTGGSEKLFF.